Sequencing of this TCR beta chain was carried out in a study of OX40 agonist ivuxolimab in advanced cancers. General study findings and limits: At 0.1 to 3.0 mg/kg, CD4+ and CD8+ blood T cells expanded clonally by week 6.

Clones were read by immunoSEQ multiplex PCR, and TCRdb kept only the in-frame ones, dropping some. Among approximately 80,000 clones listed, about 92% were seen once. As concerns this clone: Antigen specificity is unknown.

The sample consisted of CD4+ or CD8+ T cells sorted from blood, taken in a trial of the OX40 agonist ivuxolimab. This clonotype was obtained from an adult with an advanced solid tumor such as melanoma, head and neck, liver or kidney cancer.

This chain's CDR3 is CSGTHDYYGYTF. The CDR3 DNA sequence: TGCAGCGGTACGCATGACTACTATGGCTACACCTTC. The gene calls are TRBV29-1 and TRBJ1-2; D is uncertain. The CDR3 contains 12 residues. V lost 7 bases and J lost 3, with 12 bases in between. Germline CDR1 reads SQVTM; CDR2 reads ANQGSEA.